A selection of T cell receptor beta chains follows, all from one sample in a study of T cell changes during pregnancy in multiple sclerosis. TCRdb's copy holds only in-frame clones and misses some; the assay was immunoSEQ multiplex PCR. In the table there are roughly 48,000 clones, around 95% of which are singletons. The sample here was CD8+ T cells from peripheral blood mononuclear cells, taken in the first trimester of pregnancy. These receptors all come from a female donor with multiple sclerosis, enrolled in a pregnancy study. The CDR3 runs from the conserved cysteine through the conserved F or W. A D gene is named only where the DNA matches it firmly. Clone size is shown for a subset of rows, as once, few, many or a class of expanded clone.

>once|TRBJ2-1|TRBV7-7|TRBD2
TGTGCCAGCAGCTTAGGGACTAGCGCCTACAATGAGCAGTTCTTC
CASSLGTSAYNEQFF
>.|TRBJ2-4|TRBV11-2|.
TGTGCCAGCAGCCCCCGAGGTGTCCTAGCCAAAAACATTCAGTACTTC
CASSPRGVLAKNIQYF
>.|TRBJ2-3|TRBV6-1|.
TGTGCCATCGCCGGGACAAATTTGGGAGCAGATACGCAGTATTTT
CAIAGTNLGADTQYF
>.|TRBJ2-7|TRBV6-6|TRBD2
TGTGCCAGCAGTCCCGGGACTAGCGGGATATGGGTGCAGTACTTC
CASSPGTSGIWVQYF
>.|TRBJ2-7|TRBV4-1|TRBD2
TGCGCCAGCAGCCTTGCCACTAGCGGGGACGAGCAGTACTTC
CASSLATSGDEQYF
>.|TRBJ1-1|TRBV27|TRBD1
TGTGCCAGCAGCCCGGGACAGGGTTTTCATGAAGCTTTCTTT
CASSPGQGFHEAFF
>.|TRBJ2-7|TRBV27|TRBD2
TGTGCCAGCAGTTTGCGGGAGGGGTACGAGCAGTACTTC
CASSLREGYEQYF
>.|TRBJ2-7|TRBV18|TRBD2
TGTGCCAGCTCACCTAACGGGGGGATCGGGTACGAGCAGTACTTC
CASSPNGGIGYEQYF
>.|TRBJ1-2|TRBV21-1|.
TGTGCCAGCAGCAAAGGGAGGGGACGCTATGGCTACACCTTC
CASSKGRGRYGYTF
>few|TRBJ2-1|TRBV6-4|.
TGTGCCAGCAGTCGAGGGGTGCGGGACTACAATGAGCAGTTCTTC
CASSRGVRDYNEQFF
>.|TRBJ2-2|TRBV12-5|.
TGTGCTAGTGGTTTTGGAGGGGCCGGGGAGCTGTTTTTT
CASGFGGAGELFF
>once|TRBJ2-1|TRBV4-1|TRBD2
TGCGCCAGCAGCCGATCGCCTAGCGGGGACTACAATGAGCAGTTCTTC
CASSRSPSGDYNEQFF
>.|TRBJ2-7|TRBV30|.
TGTGCCTGGAGTGTTGGGGGGACGTCCGAGCAGTACTTC
CAWSVGGTSEQYF
>.|TRBJ2-3|TRBV6-1|TRBD2
TGTGCCAGCAGTATAGCGGGAGTCGGGGATACGCAGTATTTT
CASSIAGVGDTQYF
>.|TRBJ1-1|TRBV25-1|TRBD1
TGTGCCAGCAGTGAATCAGGAGTGGGTGCAGGGGGGACTGAAGCTTTCTTT
CASSESGVGAGGTEAFF
>.|TRBJ2-7|TRBV9|.
TGTGCCAGCAGCGCTAGCGCACTTCCCGGCAGCTCCTACGAGCAGTACTTC
CASSASALPGSSYEQYF
>once|TRBJ2-6|TRBV11-3|TRBD1
TGTGCCAGCAGCTTAGGAAGGACAGGGGGAAGGTCCCCTGGGGCCAACGTCCTGACTTTC
CASSLGRTGGRSPGANVLTF
>once|TRBJ2-2|TRBV27|TRBD2
TGTGCCAGCAGGGGCGGGGGGCCCTACACCGGGGAGCTGTTTTTT
CASRGGGPYTGELFF
>.|TRBJ2-4|TRBV7-9|.
TGTGCCAGCAGCTTAGAGGACAGAAAAAACATTCAGTACTTC
CASSLEDRKNIQYF
>.|TRBJ1-1|TRBV28|TRBD1
TGTGCCAGCAGTTTGGACAGGGAGTGTGAAGCTTTCTTT
CASSLDRECEAFF
>.|TRBJ1-2|TRBV5-6|.
TGTGCCAGCAGCTCGCGGAGCATCCCAATATTATATGGCTACACCTTC
CASSSRSIPILYGYTF
>.|TRBJ2-7|TRBV27|.
TGTGCCAGCAGTTTTGGACTGGGCCGGGAGCAGTACTTC
CASSFGLGREQYF
>.|TRBJ1-1|TRBV5-4|.
TGTGCCAGCAGCTTAGTCCCGGGACCTCGGGGGGACACTGAAGCTTTCTTT
CASSLVPGPRGDTEAFF
>.|TRBJ2-7|TRBV10-3|TRBD2
TGTGCCATCAGTGAGTCGGCGGGAGCCCCCTACGAGCAGTACTTC
CAISESAGAPYEQYF
>.|TRBJ2-7|TRBV2|TRBD2
TGTGCCAGCGGCGGGGGCGAGCAGTACTTC
CASGGGEQYF
>.|TRBJ2-3|TRBV5-1|TRBD2
TGCGCCAGCAAGGGGCTAGCGGGAGCGAGCACAGATACGCAGTATTTT
CASKGLAGASTDTQYF
>once|TRBJ2-3|TRBV5-4|.
TGTGCCAGCAGCTCCCAGGGGGGATTAGATACGCAGTATTTT
CASSSQGGLDTQYF
>.|TRBJ2-7|TRBV19|.
TGTGCCAGTAGTAAAACTTCAGGGAACGAGCAGTACTTC
CASSKTSGNEQYF
>.|TRBJ2-1|TRBV29-1|TRBD2
TGCAGCGTTGAAGATTTGGCGCGGGAGAGCAATGAGCAGTTCTTC
CSVEDLARESNEQFF
>once|TRBJ2-7|TRBV11-2|.
TGTGCCAGCAGCCTTGGGCGGGGTACCTACGAGCAGTACTTC
CASSLGRGTYEQYF
>.|TRBJ1-2|TRBV29-1|TRBD1
TGCAGCGTTGAAAATCAGGGGGCGGACTATGGCTACACCTTC
CSVENQGADYGYTF
>once|TRBJ2-2|TRBV7-9|.
TGTGCCAGCAGCTTAGGGCTGGAGTTGCACACCGGGGAGCTGTTTTTT
CASSLGLELHTGELFF
>.|TRBJ1-1|TRBV6-6|.
TGTGCCAGCAGCTCATTACGGGGGATTACTGAAGCTTTCTTT
CASSSLRGITEAFF
>.|TRBJ2-1|TRBV9|.
TGTGCCAGCAGCATCGGGACATCCTCCTACAATGAGCAGTTCTTC
CASSIGTSSYNEQFF
>.|TRBJ2-1|TRBV19|.
TGTGCCAGTAGTATCGTGACAGAGAGTAAATACAATGAGCAGTTCTTC
CASSIVTESKYNEQFF
>.|TRBJ2-7|TRBV5-4|.
TGTGCCAGCAGCGACGGGGACTACGAGCAGTACTTC
CASSDGDYEQYF
>once|TRBJ2-3|TRBV4-1|TRBD2
TGCGCCAGCAGCCAAGGCCTACTAGCGGGAGATACGCAGTATTTT
CASSQGLLAGDTQYF
>.|TRBJ1-1|TRBV19|.
TGTGCCAGTAGTCCCGGTCGGTCCGCCACTGAAGCTTTCTTT
CASSPGRSATEAFF
>.|TRBJ1-4|TRBV27|TRBD1
TGTGCCAGCAGTCAGGGACAGGGGGCGGGCGAAAAACTGTTTTTT
CASSQGQGAGEKLFF
>.|TRBJ2-7|TRBV4-2|.
TGTGCCAGCAGCCAAGATCGGGCAGGGCTCCCCGAGCAGTACTTC
CASSQDRAGLPEQYF
>.|TRBJ2-2|TRBV7-2|.
TGTGCCAGCAGCCCGTCCACCGGGGAGCTGTTTTTT
CASSPSTGELFF
>.|TRBJ1-3|TRBV5-5|.
TGTGCCAGCAGCCACCGAGGGTCCTCTGGAAACACCATATATTTT
CASSHRGSSGNTIYF
>.|TRBJ2-7|TRBV30|TRBD2
TGTGCCTGGACTAGCGGGGCTGACTTCGATTCGCACTTC
CAWTSGADFDSHF
>.|TRBJ2-1|TRBV6-5|TRBD1
TGTGCCAGCGGGGACAGGGGGCCCTACAATGAGCAGTTCTTC
CASGDRGPYNEQFF
>.|TRBJ2-7|TRBV7-8|.
TGTGCCAGCAGCAGCACTAGCTCTGAGCAGTACTTC
CASSSTSSEQYF
>.|TRBJ1-3|TRBV6-1|TRBD1
TGTGCCAGCAGTGGAGACAGGGGCTACTCTGGAAACACCATATATTTT
CASSGDRGYSGNTIYF
>once|TRBJ2-7|TRBV7-7|.
TGTGCCAGCAGCTTAGAACAGTACTACGAGCAGTACTTC
CASSLEQYYEQYF
>.|TRBJ2-2|TRBV7-9|TRBD1
TGTGCCAGCAGCTTGGGGACAGGGATCACCGGGGAGCTGTTTTTT
CASSLGTGITGELFF
>.|TRBJ2-3|TRBV27|.
TGTGCCAGCAGTTTATCAGGGGCGAGAGATACGCAGTATTTT
CASSLSGARDTQYF
>.|TRBJ1-1|TRBV30|.
TGTGCCTGGGGGGGAGGAGGCACTGAAGCTTTCTTT
CAWGGGGTEAFF
>.|TRBJ1-1|TRBV27|.
TGTGCCAGCAGATTAACTTCGAACACTGAAGCTTTCTTT
CASRLTSNTEAFF
>.|TRBJ2-3|TRBV19|TRBD2
TGTGCCAGTGGAGAGGCTAGCGGGAGTATGACAGATACGCAGTATTTT
CASGEASGSMTDTQYF
>once|TRBJ2-2|TRBV27|TRBD1
TGTGCCAGCAGGACGGACAGGGCAGGGAACACCGGGGAGCTGTTTTTT
CASRTDRAGNTGELFF
>.|TRBJ2-7|TRBV28|TRBD2
TGTGCCAGCAGTTCCGGGGGGTCATATACCTACGAGCAGTACTTC
CASSSGGSYTYEQYF
>.|TRBJ2-3|TRBV28|TRBD2
TGTGCCAGCAGTTCCTCCCGGACTAGCGGGAGGGGGGGCACAGATACGCAGTATTTT
CASSSSRTSGRGGTDTQYF
>.|TRBJ2-7|TRBV2|TRBD1
TGTGCCAGCAGTCTTGGGACAGGGGGAATCTACGAGCAGTACTTC
CASSLGTGGIYEQYF
>.|TRBJ2-7|TRBV4-1|TRBD1
TGCGCCAGCAGCTATGATTCAGGGGGCGAGCAGTACTTC
CASSYDSGGEQYF